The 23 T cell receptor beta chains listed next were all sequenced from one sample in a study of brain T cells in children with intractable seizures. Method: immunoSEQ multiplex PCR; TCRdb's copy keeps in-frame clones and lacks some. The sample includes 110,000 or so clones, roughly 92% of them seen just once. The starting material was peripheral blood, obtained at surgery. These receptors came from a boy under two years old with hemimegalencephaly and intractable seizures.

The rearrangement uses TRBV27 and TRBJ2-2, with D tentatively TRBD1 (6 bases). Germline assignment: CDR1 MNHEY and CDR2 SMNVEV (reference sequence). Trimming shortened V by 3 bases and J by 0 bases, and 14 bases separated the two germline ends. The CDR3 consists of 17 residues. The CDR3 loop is CASSFYSGTPNTGELFF. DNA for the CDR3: TGTGCCAGCAGTTTCTACTCCGGGACACCGAACACCGGGGAGCTGTTTTTT.

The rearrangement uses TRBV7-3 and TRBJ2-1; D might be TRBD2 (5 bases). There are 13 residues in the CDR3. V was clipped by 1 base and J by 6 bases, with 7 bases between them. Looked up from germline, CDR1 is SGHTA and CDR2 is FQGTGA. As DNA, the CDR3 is TGTGCCAGCAGCTTAAGTAGCGCCAATGAGCAGTTCTTC. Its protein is CASSLSSANEQFF.

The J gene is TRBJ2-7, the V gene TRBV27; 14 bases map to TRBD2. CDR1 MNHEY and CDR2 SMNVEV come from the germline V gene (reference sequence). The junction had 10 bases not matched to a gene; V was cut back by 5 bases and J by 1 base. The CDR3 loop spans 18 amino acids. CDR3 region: CASSTGLAGAPQSYEQYF. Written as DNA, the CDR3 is TGTGCCAGCAGTACGGGACTAGCGGGAGCGCCCCAATCCTACGAGCAGTACTTC.

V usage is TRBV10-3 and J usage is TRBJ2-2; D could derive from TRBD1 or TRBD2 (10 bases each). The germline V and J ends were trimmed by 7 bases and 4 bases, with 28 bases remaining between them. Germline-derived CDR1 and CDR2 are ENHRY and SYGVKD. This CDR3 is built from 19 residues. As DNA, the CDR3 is TGTGCCATCACCACCGGACAGGGGGGCCTAGCGGGAGCCACCGGGGAGCTGTTTTTT. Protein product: CAITTGQGGLAGATGELFF.

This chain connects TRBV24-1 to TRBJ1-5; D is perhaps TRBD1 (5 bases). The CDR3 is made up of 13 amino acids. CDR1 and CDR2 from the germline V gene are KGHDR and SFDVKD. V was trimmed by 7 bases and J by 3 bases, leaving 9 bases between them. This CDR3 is CATSGTANQPQHF. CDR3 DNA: TGTGCCACCAGCGGGACGGCCAATCAGCCCCAGCATTTT.

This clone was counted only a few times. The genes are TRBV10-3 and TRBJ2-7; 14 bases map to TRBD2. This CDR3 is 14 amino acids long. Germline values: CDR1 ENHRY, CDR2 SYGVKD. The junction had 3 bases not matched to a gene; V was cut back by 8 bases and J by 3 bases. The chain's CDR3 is CAIRTSGGLYEQYF. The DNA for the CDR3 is TGTGCCATCCGGACTAGCGGGGGGCTCTACGAGCAGTACTTC.

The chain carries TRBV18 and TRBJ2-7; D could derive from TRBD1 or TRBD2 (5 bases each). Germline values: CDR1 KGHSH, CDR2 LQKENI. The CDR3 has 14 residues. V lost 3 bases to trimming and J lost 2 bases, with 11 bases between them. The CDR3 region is CASSPSGTTYEQYF. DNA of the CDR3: TGTGCCAGCTCACCGTCGGGGACCACCTACGAGCAGTACTTC.

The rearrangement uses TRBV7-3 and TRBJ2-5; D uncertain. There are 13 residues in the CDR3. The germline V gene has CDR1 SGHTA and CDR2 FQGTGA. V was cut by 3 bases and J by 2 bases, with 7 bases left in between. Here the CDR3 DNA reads TGTGCCAGCAGCTTCAATGGGCAAGAGACCCAGTACTTC. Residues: CASSFNGQETQYF.

Written as DNA, the CDR3 is TGTGCCAGCAGCCAAGATGGCAGGTTGACAGATACGCAGTATTTT. Translating it yields CASSQDGRLTDTQYF. J is TRBJ2-3 and V is TRBV3-1 (or the pseudogene TRBV3-2); D unresolved. Germline V gene sequence: CDR1 LGHDT, CDR2 YNNKEL (reference sequence). This CDR3 has 15 amino acids. V shed 0 bases and J shed 3 bases, with 10 bases lying between them.

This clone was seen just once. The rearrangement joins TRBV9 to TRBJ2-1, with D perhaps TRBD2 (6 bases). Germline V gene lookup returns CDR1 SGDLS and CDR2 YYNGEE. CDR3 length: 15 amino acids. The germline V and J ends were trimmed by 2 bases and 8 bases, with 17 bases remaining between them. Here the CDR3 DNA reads TGTGCCAGCAGCGTTGGAGGTGTTATAGCGGATGAGCAGTTCTTC. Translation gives CASSVGGVIADEQFF. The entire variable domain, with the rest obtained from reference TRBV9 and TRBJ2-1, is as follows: DSGVTQTPKHLITATGQRVTLRCSPRSGDLSVYWYQQSLDQGLQFLIQYYNGEERAKGNILERFSAQQFPDLHSELNLSSLELGDSALYFCASSVGGVIADEQFFGPGTRLTVL.

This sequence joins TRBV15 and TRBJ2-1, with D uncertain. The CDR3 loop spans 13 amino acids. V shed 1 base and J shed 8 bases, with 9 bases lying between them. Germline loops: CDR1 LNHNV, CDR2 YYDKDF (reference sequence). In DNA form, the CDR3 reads TGTGCCACCAGCAGAGTGTGGGATGATGAGCAGTTCTTC. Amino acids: CATSRVWDDEQFF.

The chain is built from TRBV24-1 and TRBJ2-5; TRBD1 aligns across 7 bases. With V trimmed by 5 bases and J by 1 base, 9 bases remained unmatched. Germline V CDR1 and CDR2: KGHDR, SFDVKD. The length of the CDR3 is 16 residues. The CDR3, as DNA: TGTGCCACCAGTGCGTCCGGCAGGGGGACCCAAGAGACCCAGTACTTC. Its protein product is CATSASGRGTQETQYF.

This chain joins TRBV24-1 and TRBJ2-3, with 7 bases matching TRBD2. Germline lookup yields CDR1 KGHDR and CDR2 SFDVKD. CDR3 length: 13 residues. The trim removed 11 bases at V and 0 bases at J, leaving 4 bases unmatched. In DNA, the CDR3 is TGTGCCAGCAAGCGGGATAGCACAGATACGCAGTATTTT. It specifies CASKRDSTDTQYF.

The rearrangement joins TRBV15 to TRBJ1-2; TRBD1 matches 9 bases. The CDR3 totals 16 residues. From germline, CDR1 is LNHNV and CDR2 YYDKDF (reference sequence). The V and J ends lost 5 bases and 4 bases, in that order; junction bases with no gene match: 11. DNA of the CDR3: TGTGCCACCAGCGGCACCGGGACAGGGAGCACCTATGGCTACACCTTC. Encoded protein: CATSGTGTGSTYGYTF. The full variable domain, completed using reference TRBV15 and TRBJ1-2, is DAMVIQNPRYQVTQFGKPVTLSCSQTLNHNVMYWYQQKSSQAPKLLFHYYDKDFNNEADTPDNFQSRRPNTSFCFLDIRSPGLGDTAMYLCATSGTGTGSTYGYTFGSGTRLTVV.

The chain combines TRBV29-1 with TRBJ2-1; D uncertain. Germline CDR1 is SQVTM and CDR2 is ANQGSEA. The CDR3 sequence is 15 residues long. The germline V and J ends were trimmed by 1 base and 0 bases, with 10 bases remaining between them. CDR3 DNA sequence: TGCAGCGTTGAAGGGTCGGCTAACTCCTACAATGAGCAGTTCTTC. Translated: CSVEGSANSYNEQFF.

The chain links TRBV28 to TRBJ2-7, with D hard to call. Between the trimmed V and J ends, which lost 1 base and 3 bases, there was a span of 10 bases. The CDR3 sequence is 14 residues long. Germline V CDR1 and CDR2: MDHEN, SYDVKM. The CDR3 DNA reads TGTGCCAGCAGTTTATTGGGCCTTCACTACGAGCAGTACTTC. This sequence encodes CASSLLGLHYEQYF. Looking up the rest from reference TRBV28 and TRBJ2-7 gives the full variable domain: DVKVTQSSRYLVKRTGEKVFLECVQDMDHENMFWYRQDPGLGLRLIYFSYDVKMKEKGDIPEGYSVSREKKERFSLILESASTNQTSMYLCASSLLGLHYEQYFGPGTRLTVT.

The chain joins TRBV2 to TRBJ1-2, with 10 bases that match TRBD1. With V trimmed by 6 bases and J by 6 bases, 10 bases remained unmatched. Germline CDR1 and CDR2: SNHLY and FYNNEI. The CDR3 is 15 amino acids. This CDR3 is CASSADRGRRNGYTF. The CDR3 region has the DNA TGTGCCAGCAGCGCCGACAGGGGGCGACGGAATGGCTACACCTTC. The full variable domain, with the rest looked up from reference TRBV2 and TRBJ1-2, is EPEVTQTPSHQVTQMGQEVILRCVPISNHLYFYWYRQILGQKVEFLVSFYNNEISEKSEIFDDQFSVERPDGSNFTLKIRSTKLEDSAMYFCASSADRGRRNGYTFGSGTRLTVV.

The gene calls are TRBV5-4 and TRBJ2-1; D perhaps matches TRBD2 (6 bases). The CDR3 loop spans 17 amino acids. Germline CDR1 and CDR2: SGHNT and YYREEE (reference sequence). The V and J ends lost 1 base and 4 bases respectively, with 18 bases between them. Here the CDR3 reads CASSLFGGIAVYNEQFF. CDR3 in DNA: TGTGCCAGCAGCTTGTTCGGGGGTATTGCCGTGTACAATGAGCAGTTCTTC.

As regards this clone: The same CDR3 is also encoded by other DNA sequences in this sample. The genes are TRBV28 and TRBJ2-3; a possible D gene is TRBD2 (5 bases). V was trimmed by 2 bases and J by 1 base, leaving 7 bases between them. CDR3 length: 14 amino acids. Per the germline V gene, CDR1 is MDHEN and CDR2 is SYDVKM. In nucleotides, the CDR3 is TGTGCCAGCAGTTTAGCGGGTGGCACAGATACGCAGTATTTT. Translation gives CASSLAGGTDTQYF. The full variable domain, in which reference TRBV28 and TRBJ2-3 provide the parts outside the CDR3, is DVKVTQSSRYLVKRTGEKVFLECVQDMDHENMFWYRQDPGLGLRLIYFSYDVKMKEKGDIPEGYSVSREKKERFSLILESASTNQTSMYLCASSLAGGTDTQYFGPGTRLTVL.

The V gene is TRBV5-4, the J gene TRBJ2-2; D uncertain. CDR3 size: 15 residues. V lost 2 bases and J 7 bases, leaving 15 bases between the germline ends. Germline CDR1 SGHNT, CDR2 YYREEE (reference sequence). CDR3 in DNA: TGTGCCAGCAGCTTACGGACCCGGTCGATCGGGGAGCTGTTTTTT. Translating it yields CASSLRTRSIGELFF. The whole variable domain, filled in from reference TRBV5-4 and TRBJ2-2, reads ETGVTQSPTHLIKTRGQQVTLRCSSQSGHNTVSWYQQALGQGPQFIFQYYREEENGRGNFPPRFSGLQFPNYSSELNVNALELDDSALYLCASSLRTRSIGELFFGEGSRLTVL.

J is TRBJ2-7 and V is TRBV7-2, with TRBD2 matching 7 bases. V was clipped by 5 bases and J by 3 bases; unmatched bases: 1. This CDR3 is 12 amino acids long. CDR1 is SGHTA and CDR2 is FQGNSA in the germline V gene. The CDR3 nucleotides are TGTGCCAGCAGCCCTAGCGGCTACGAGCAGTACTTC. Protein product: CASSPSGYEQYF.

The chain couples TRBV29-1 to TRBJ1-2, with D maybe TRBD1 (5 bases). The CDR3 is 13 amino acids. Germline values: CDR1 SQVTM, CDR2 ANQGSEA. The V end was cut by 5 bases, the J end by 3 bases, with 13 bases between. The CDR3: CSVSPGSDYGYTF. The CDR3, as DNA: TGCAGCGTTTCCCCAGGGTCCGACTATGGCTACACCTTC.

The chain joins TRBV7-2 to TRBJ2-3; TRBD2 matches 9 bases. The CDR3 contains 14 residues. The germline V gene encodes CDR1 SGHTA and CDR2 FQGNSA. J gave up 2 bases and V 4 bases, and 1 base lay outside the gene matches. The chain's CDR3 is CASSSGLATDTQYF. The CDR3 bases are TGTGCCAGCAGCTCGGGACTAGCCACAGATACGCAGTATTTT.